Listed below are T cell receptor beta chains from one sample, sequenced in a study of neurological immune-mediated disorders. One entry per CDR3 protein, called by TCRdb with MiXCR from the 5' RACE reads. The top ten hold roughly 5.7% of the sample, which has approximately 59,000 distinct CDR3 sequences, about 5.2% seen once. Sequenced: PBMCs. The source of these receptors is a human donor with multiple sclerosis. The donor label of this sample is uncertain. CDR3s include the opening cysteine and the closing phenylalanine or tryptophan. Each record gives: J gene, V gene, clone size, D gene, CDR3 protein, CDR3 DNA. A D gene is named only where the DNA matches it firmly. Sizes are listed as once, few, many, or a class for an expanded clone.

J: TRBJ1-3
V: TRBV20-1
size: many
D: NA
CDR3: CSALDLQGYRNTIYF
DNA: TGCAGTGCTCTAGATCTCCAGGGGTATCGAAACACCATATATTTT

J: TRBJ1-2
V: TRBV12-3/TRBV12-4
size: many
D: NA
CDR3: CASSSRATNYGYTF
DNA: TGTGCCAGCAGTTCAAGGGCAACTAACTATGGCTACACCTTC

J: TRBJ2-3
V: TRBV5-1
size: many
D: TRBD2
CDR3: CASSYGLAGGLGTDTQYF
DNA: TGCGCCAGCAGTTATGGACTAGCGGGGGGGCTCGGCACAGATACGCAGTATTTT

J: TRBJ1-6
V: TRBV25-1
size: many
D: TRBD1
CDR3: CASSPGGLSPLHF
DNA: TGTGCCAGCAGCCCAGGGGGCCTTTCACCCCTCCACTTT

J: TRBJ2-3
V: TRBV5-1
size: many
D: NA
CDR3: CASRVIGRDTQYF
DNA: TGCGCCAGCAGAGTGATTGGTCGGGATACGCAGTATTTT

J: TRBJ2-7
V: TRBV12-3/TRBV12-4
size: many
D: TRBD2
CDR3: CASTRAGGAYEQYF
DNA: TGTGCCAGCACCCGGGCGGGGGGGGCCTACGAGCAGTACTTC

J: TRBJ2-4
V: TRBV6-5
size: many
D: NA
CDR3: CASSYGGLAKNIQYF
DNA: TGTGCCAGCAGTTACGGGGGACTAGCCAAAAACATTCAGTACTTC

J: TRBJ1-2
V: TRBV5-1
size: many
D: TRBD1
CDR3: CASSWGQKANYGYTF
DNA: TGCGCCAGCAGCTGGGGACAGAAGGCTAACTATGGCTACACCTTC

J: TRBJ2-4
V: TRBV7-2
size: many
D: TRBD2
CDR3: CASSWGGASADF
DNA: TGTGCCAGCAGCTGGGGGGGAGCGTCAGCAGACTTC

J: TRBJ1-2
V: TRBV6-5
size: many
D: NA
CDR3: CASSYGGVYGYTF
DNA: TGTGCCAGCAGTTACGGGGGGGTATATGGCTACACCTTC

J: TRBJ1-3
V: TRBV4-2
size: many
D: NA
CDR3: CASSQDSPSSGNTIYF
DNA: TGTGCCAGCAGCCAAGATTCCCCGAGCTCTGGAAACACCATATATTTT